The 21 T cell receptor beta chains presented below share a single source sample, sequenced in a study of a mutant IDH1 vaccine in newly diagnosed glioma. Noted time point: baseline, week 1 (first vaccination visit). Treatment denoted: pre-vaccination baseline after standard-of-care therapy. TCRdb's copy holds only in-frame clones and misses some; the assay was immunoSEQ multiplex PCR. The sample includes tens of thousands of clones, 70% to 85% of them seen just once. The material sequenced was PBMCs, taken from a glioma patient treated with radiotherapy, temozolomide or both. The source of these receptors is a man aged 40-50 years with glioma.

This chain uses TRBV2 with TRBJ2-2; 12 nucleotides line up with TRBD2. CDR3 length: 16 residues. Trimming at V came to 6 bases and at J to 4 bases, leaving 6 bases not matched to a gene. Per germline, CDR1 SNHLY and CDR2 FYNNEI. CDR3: CASRVASGRVTGELFF. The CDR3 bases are TGTGCCAGCAGGGTCGCTAGCGGGAGGGTCACCGGGGAGCTGTTTTTT.

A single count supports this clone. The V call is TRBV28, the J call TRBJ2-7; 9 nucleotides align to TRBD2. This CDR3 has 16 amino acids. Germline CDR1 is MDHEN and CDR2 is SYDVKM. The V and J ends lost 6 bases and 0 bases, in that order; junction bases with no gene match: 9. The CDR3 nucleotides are TGTGCCAGCAGCTTGACTAGCGGACCGAGCTCCTACGAGCAGTACTTC. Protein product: CASSLTSGPSSYEQYF.

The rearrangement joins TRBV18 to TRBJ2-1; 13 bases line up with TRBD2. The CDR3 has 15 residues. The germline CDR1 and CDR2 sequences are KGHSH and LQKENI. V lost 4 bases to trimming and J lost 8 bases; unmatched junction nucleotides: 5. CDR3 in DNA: TGTGCCAGCTCACTACTAGCGGGAGGGTTGGATGAGCAGTTCTTC. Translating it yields CASSLLAGGLDEQFF.

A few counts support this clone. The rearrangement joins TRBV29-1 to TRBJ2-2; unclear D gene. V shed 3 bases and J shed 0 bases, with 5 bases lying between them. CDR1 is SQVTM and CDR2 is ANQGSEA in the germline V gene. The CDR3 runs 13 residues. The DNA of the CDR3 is TGCAGCGTTGACAGACCGAACACCGGGGAGCTGTTTTTT. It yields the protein CSVDRPNTGELFF.

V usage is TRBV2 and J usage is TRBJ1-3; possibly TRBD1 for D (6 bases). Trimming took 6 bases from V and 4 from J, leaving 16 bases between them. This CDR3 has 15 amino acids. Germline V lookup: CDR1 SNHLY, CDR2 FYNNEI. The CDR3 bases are TGTGCCAGCAGCCAACAGGGTCGGACGGGAAACACCATATATTTT. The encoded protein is CASSQQGRTGNTIYF.

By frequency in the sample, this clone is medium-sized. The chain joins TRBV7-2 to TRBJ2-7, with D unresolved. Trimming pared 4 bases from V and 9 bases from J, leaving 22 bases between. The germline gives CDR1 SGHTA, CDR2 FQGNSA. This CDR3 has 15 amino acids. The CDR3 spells CASSSYSTAALAQYF. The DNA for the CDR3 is TGTGCCAGCAGCTCATATTCGACGGCTGCTTTAGCGCAGTACTTC.

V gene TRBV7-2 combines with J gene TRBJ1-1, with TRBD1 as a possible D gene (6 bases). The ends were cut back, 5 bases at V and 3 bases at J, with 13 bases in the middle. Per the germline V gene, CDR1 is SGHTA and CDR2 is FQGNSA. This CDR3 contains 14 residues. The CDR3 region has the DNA TGTGCCAGCAGCAACTATGAGGGGGACACTGAAGCTTTCTTT. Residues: CASSNYEGDTEAFF. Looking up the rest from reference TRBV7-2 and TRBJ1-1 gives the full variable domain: GAGVSQSPSNKVTEKGKDVELRCDPISGHTALYWYRQSLGQGLEFLIYFQGNSAPDKSGLPSDRFSAERTGGSVSTLTIQRTQQEDSAVYLCASSNYEGDTEAFFGQGTRLTVV.

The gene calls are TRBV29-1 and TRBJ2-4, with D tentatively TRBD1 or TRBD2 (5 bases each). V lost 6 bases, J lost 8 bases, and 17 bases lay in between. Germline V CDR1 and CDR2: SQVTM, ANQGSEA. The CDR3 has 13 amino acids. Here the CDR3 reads CSVMGPDNHIQYF. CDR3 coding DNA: TGCAGCGTGATGGGACCTGACAACCACATTCAGTACTTC.

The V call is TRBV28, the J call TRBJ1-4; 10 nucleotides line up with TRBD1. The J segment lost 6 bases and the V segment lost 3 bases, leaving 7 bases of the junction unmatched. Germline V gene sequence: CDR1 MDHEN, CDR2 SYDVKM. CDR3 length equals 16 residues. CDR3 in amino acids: CASSLPKTGGDEKLFF. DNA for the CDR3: TGTGCCAGCAGTTTGCCAAAGACAGGGGGCGATGAAAAACTGTTTTTT.

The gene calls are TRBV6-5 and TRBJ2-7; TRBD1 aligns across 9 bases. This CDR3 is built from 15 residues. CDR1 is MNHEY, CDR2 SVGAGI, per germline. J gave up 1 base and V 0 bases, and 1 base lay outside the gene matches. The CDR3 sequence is CASSYSGTGSYEQYF. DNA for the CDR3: TGTGCCAGCAGTTACTCCGGGACAGGGTCCTACGAGCAGTACTTC.

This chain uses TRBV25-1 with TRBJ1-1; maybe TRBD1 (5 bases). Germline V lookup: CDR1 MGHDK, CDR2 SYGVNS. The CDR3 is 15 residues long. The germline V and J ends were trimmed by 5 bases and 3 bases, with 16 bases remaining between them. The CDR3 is CASSPWGKDYTEAFF. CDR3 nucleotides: TGTGCCAGCAGTCCATGGGGGAAGGATTACACTGAAGCTTTCTTT.

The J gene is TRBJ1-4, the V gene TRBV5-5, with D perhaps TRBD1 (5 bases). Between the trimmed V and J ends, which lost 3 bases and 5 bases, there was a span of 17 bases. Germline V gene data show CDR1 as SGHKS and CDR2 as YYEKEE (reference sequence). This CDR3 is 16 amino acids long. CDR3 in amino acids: CASSSFQNWGNEKLFF. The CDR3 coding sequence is TGTGCCAGCAGCTCCTTCCAAAATTGGGGGAATGAAAAACTGTTTTTT.

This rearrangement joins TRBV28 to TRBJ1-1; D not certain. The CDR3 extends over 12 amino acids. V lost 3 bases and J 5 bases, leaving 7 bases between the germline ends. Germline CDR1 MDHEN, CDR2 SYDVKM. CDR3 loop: CASSLPLTEAFF. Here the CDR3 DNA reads TGTGCCAGCAGTTTGCCCCTGACTGAAGCTTTCTTT. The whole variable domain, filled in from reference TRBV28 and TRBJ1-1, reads DVKVTQSSRYLVKRTGEKVFLECVQDMDHENMFWYRQDPGLGLRLIYFSYDVKMKEKGDIPEGYSVSREKKERFSLILESASTNQTSMYLCASSLPLTEAFFGQGTRLTVV.

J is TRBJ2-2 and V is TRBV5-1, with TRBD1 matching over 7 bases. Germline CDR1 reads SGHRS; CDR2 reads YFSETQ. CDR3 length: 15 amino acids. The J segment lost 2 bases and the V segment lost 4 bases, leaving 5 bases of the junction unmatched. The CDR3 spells CASSGDRLNTGELFF. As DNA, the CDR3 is TGCGCCAGCAGCGGGGACAGACTTAACACCGGGGAGCTGTTTTTT.

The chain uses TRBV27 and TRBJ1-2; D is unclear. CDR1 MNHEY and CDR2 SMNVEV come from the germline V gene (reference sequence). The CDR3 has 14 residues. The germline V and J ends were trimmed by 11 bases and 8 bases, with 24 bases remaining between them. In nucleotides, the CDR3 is TGTGCCGTCTCCCCCGGTGCACCCCCCGGAGGCTACACCTTC. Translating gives CAVSPGAPPGGYTF.

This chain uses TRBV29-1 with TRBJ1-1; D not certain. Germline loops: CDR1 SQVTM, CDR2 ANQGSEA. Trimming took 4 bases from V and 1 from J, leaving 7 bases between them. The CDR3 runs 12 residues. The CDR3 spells CSVVYGNTEAFF. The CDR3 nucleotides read TGCAGCGTTGTATATGGGAACACTGAAGCTTTCTTT.

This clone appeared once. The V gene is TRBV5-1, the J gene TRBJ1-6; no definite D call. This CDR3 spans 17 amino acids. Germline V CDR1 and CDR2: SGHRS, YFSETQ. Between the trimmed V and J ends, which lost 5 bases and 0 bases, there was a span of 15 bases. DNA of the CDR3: TGCGCCAGCAGTCAGAGGACGGAGAGCTCCTATAATTCACCCCTCCACTTT. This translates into CASSQRTESSYNSPLHF.

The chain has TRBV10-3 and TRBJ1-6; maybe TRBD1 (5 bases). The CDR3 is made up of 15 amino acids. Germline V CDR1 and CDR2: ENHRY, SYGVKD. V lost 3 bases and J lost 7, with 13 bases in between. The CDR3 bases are TGTGCCATCAGTGAAACCACAGACAGAAATTCACCCCTCCACTTT. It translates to CAISETTDRNSPLHF.

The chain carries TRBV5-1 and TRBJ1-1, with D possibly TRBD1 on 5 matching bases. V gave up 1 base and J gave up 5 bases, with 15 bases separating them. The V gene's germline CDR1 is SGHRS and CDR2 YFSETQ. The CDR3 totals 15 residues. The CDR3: CASSLSGVRGTEAFF. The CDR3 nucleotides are TGCGCCAGCAGCTTGTCGGGGGTCCGGGGGACTGAAGCTTTCTTT.

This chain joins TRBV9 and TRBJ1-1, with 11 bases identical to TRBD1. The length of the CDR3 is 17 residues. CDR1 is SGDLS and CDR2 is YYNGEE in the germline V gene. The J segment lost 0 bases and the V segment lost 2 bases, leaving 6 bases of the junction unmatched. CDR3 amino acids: CASSVGQGASMNTEAFF. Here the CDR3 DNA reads TGTGCCAGCAGCGTCGGACAGGGGGCGAGCATGAACACTGAAGCTTTCTTT.

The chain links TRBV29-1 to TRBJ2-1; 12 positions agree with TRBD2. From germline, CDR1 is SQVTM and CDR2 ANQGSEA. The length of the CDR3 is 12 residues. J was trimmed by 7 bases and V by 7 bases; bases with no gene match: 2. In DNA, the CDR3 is TGCAGCGCCGGACTAGCGGGAAATGAGCAGTTCTTC. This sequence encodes CSAGLAGNEQFF.